These 2 T cell receptor beta chains were sequenced from one sample in a study of cytomegalovirus exposure and HLA in healthy donors. The PCR was carried out with 60 Vbeta primers and 13 Jbeta primers. The protocol was immunoSEQ multiplex PCR, while the TCRdb copy is restricted to in-frame clones and leaves out a portion. The sample carries 150,000 to 200,000 clones, 79% recorded once. The sequenced sample consisted of PBMCs. Every receptor here comes from a woman aged 45-60 years in good health and CMV-seronegative.

This chain connects TRBV29-1 to TRBJ2-7; D may be TRBD2 (6 bases). The CDR3 spans 12 residues. V was trimmed by 5 bases and J by 4 bases, leaving 12 bases between them. Germline V gives CDR1 SQVTM, CDR2 ANQGSEA. CDR3 protein: CSVLHRGYEQYF. The CDR3 nucleotides are TGCAGCGTTCTTCACCGGGGGTACGAGCAGTACTTC.

The table lists this clone with a count of one. CDR3 nucleotides: TGTGCCAGCAGCGTTCGGGACAGTTTTTCACCCCTCCACTTT. This translates into CASSVRDSFSPLHF. The chain has TRBV9 and TRBJ1-6; the match to TRBD1 covers 7 bases. Trimming cost V 2 bases and J 9 bases; bases outside gene matches: 5. This CDR3 has 14 amino acids. Per germline, CDR1 SGDLS and CDR2 YYNGEE.